These 7 T cell receptor beta chains originate from one sample sequenced in a study of cytomegalovirus exposure and HLA in healthy donors. PCR amplification relied on 60 Vbeta primers (plus 13 Jbeta primers). Sequencing was performed with immunoSEQ multiplex PCR; in TCRdb, only in-frame clones are kept and a portion is missing. Seen here are more than 80,000 clones, roughly 80% observed once, and the top ten hold roughly 1.2%. Source material: PBMCs. The source is a girl between 2 and 10 years old in good health and CMV-seropositive.

The CDR3 sequence is CASSPVLHEQYF. The CDR3 nucleotides read TGTGCCAGTTCACCGGTTCTCCACGAGCAGTACTTC. The chain is built from TRBV6-6 and TRBJ2-7; D gene unclear. From germline, CDR1 is MNHNY and CDR2 SVGAGI (reference sequence). CDR3 size: 12 residues. The V end was cut by 9 bases, the J end by 5 bases, with 14 bases between.

The chain uses TRBV28 and TRBJ1-2; no reliable D call. CDR3 length: 12 residues. Germline V gives CDR1 MDHEN, CDR2 SYDVKM. V gave up 6 bases and J gave up 6 bases, with 11 bases separating them. For the CDR3, the DNA is TGTGCCAGCAGCCCAACGCGAGATGGCTACACCTTC. Amino acid sequence: CASSPTRDGYTF.

The rearrangement uses TRBV4-3 and TRBJ1-1; D may be TRBD1 (5 bases). The CDR3 runs to 15 residues. The V and J ends lost 0 bases and 10 bases respectively, with 18 bases between them. Germline-derived CDR1 and CDR2 are LGHNA and YSLEER. The CDR3 DNA reads as TGCGCCAGCAGCCAAGAACCCTCCCAGGGTATACGAGCTTTCTTT. This translates into CASSQEPSQGIRAFF.

The V and J genes are TRBV15 and TRBJ2-1, with a weak D call TRBD1 (7 bases). Germline loops: CDR1 LNHNV, CDR2 YYDKDF (reference sequence). The V end lost 3 bases, the J end lost 8 bases, and 17 bases lay between the germline ends. The CDR3 runs to 15 residues. This chain's CDR3 is CATSRSRGAGDEQFF. CDR3 sequence (DNA): TGTGCCACCAGCAGGAGCAGGGGGGCAGGTGATGAGCAGTTCTTC. Using reference TRBV15 and TRBJ2-1 for the parts outside the CDR3, the full variable domain is DAMVIQNPRYQVTQFGKPVTLSCSQTLNHNVMYWYQQKSSQAPKLLFHYYDKDFNNEADTPDNFQSRRPNTSFCFLDIRSPGLGDTAMYLCATSRSRGAGDEQFFGPGTRLTVL.

V usage is TRBV28 and J usage is TRBJ1-5; tentative D call: TRBD1 (6 bases). Trimming cost V 5 bases and J 11 bases, with 19 bases left between them. The CDR3 sequence is 14 residues long. Germline V gene lookup returns CDR1 MDHEN and CDR2 SYDVKM. The CDR3 bases are TGTGCCAGCAGTCCCGGACCACAGGGAATATCCCAGCATTTT. It specifies CASSPGPQGISQHF.

The rearrangement joins TRBV27 to TRBJ1-1; no clear D. The CDR3 covers 14 residues. Germline lookup yields CDR1 MNHEY and CDR2 SMNVEV (reference sequence). V was pared by 4 bases and J by 0 bases, with 9 bases between. CDR3 amino acids: CASSSSRLNTEAFF. The CDR3 DNA reads as TGTGCCAGCAGTTCGTCCAGGCTGAACACTGAAGCTTTCTTT.

The J gene is TRBJ1-3, the V gene TRBV30; D remains ambiguous. Trimming cost V 4 bases and J 0 bases, with 13 bases left between them. The CDR3 runs to 15 residues. The germline CDR1 and CDR2 sequences are GTSNPN and SVGIG (reference sequence). The CDR3 spells CAWNGKSHSGNTIYF. The CDR3 coding sequence is TGTGCCTGGAACGGGAAATCTCACTCTGGAAACACCATATATTTT.